This T cell receptor beta chain was identified in a study of T cells after yellow fever vaccination (dated by TCRdb to about 2019). At the level of the whole study: The SMART-Seq v4 Ultra Low Input RNA kit was used to prepare libraries from fractions with low cell numbers. To follow T-cell clones before and after primary and booster YFV17D yellow fever vaccination, bulk TCR alpha and beta repertoires were sequenced over time. Two healthy male donors made up the cohort, one aged 18 to 30 years and the other aged 30 to 40 years. Blood was collected at multiple timepoints before and after primary and secondary immunization, and bulk PBMC replicates and cell subsets were isolated. Broad study findings and their caveats: A small share of clonotypes was detected in both CD4 and CD8 compartments, with the overlap likely arising from convergent recombination. Computational filtering was required because FACS-sorted repertoires could contain abundant contaminating clonotypes from the bulk population. Because the study included only two donors, the extent to which the findings can be generalized is limited. The secondary T-cell response was weaker than the primary response but faster, peaking on day 5 instead of day 15. Most clones expanded after primary vaccination (around 96% of CD4 and roughly 88% of CD8) were re-detected after the booster, suggesting that broad memory maintenance occurred.

This clonotype was detected ten times or more. This receptor's antigen is unknown. Base qualities are not recorded, but no much larger clone differs from it by a single base. TCR cDNA was synthesized by 5'RACE template switching, which introduced a universal primer site and unique molecular identifiers. cDNA synthesis was primed from both the TCR alpha and TCR beta constant segments. Library amplification involved two PCR steps, and the second step added sample barcodes and sequencing adapters. Libraries were sequenced on Illumina HiSeq 2500 (2x100 bp) or NovaSeq (2x150 bp). Processing in the source paper ran as follows. Demultiplexing of reads and collapsing into UMI consensus sequences were performed with MIGEC, and V(D)J alignment was carried out with MiXCR. Using edgeR on replicate PBMC samples, clonotypes were called vaccine-responding if FDR was below 0.01 and the log2 fold change was above 5 up to day 15. Each bulk clonotype received a CD4 or CD8 identity based on whether the sequenced CD4 or CD8 repertoire contained that clonotype at higher abundance. TCRdb ran its own pipeline on the public reads, namely fastp trimming at Q25 and MiXCR clone calling, and kept in-frame beta chains. Rows are unified per CDR3 protein, each entry keeping the most common DNA and genes. TCRdb, rather than the study authors, made the V and J calls. This sample lists 300,000 or so distinct CDR3 sequences; approximately 8% were detected once. The ten most abundant clones make up approximately 16% of the sample.

V is reduced by 3 bases and J by 0 bases, leaving a spacing of 14 bases between them. From its cysteine to its phenylalanine, the CDR3 spans 16 amino acids. Just the 48-base CDR3 DNA is kept, in frame starting at base 1. CDR1 and CDR2 are read off the germline V gene as SGHDT and YYEEEE. Per the publication, the treatment or condition label means: live attenuated yellow fever vaccine strain. Two biological replicates of bulk PBMCs were collected at each blood-draw timepoint. PBMCs were isolated from peripheral blood using a standard Ficoll-Paque protocol. RNA was extracted with TriZol from bulk PBMCs, CD4 and CD8 fractions, and dextramer-positive and dextramer-negative fractions.

The chain joins TRBV5-6 to TRBJ2-3; the D gene cannot be named for sure. The sample was PBMCs, taken roughly 47 days after the first yellow fever vaccination. The TCR was taken from a man in his late teens or twenties who received the YFV17D yellow fever vaccine. This receptor has the CDR3 CASSSLTLASTDTQYF. The base sequence is TGTGCCAGCAGCTCGCTGACTTTGGCTAGCACAGATACGCAGTATTTT.